This T cell receptor (beta chain) derives from a study of cytomegalovirus exposure and HLA in healthy donors. The sample holds a few counts of this clone. Its antigen remains unidentified. At collection, donors were nominally healthy, but unrecorded immune exposures were probable. Broader study findings: The analysis excluded some indistinguishable V segments, including TRBV6-2 and TRBV6-3. Later work found most CMV-associated TCR beta chains apparently HLA-restricted. Among the CMV-associated chains, three were confirmed in vitro as specific for CMV antigens.

PCR primers comprised 60 Vbeta and 13 Jbeta primers. Assay used: immunoSEQ multiplex PCR; TCRdb lists only in-frame clones, some missing. The sample records tens of thousands of clones, 70% to 80% being singletons. CDR3 size: 15 residues. The V gene's germline CDR1 is SGDLS and CDR2 YYNGEE. V shed 0 bases and J 5 bases; nucleotides not matched to a gene: 4. The J gene is TRBJ2-2, the V gene TRBV9; 7 bases agree with TRBD1. The sequencing input was PBMCs. The receptor was derived from a man aged 45-60 years in good health and CMV-seropositive. The CDR3 coding sequence is TGTGCCAGCAGCGTAGAGGGACAGCTAACCGGGGAGCTGTTTTTT. It is translated as CASSVEGQLTGELFF.